Listed here are 14 T cell receptor beta chains from one sample, sequenced in a study of blood T cell repertoires in COVID-19. Here immunoSEQ multiplex PCR was the method, and the copy in TCRdb shows in-frame clones only, minus some. The sample lists 280,000 or so clones, just under 90% occurring once. Input material: PBMCs or T cells enriched from blood (not recorded which). These receptors all come from a woman between 50 and 59 years old who had been exposed to COVID-19.

This chain uses TRBV7-9 with TRBJ2-7; TRBD1 might be the D (5 bases). This CDR3 has 15 amino acids. Germline CDR1 reads SEHNR; CDR2 reads FQNEAQ (reference sequence). V gave up 5 bases and J gave up 0 bases, with 14 bases separating them. This chain's CDR3 is CASSQTVLSSYEQYF. The CDR3 nucleotides read TGTGCCAGCAGCCAGACAGTACTGAGCTCCTACGAGCAGTACTTC.

The V and J genes are TRBV2 and TRBJ1-5; 7 nucleotides align to TRBD1. Per the germline V gene, CDR1 is SNHLY and CDR2 is FYNNEI. The length of the CDR3 is 14 residues. With 7 bases clipped from V and 6 bases from J, the junction kept 9 bases outside the gene matches. The CDR3 DNA follows: TGTGCCAGCACCCAGGGACAGAGGGGTCAGCCCCAGCATTTT. This translates into CASTQGQRGQPQHF.

The sample holds one count of this clone. The chain is built from TRBV6-1 and TRBJ1-1; D is uncertain. V shed 2 bases and J shed 1 base, with 8 bases lying between them. Germline V gives CDR1 MNHNS, CDR2 SASEGT. The CDR3 totals 14 residues. The CDR3 region is CASSEYGENTEAFF. DNA of the CDR3: TGTGCCAGCAGTGAATACGGGGAGAACACTGAAGCTTTCTTT.

The rearrangement joins TRBV29-1 to TRBJ1-2; 9 bases align to TRBD1. The V gene end was trimmed by 5 bases and the J gene end by 8 bases; junction bases not matched to a gene: 3. The CDR3 sequence is 11 residues long. In germline, CDR1 is SQVTM, CDR2 ANQGSEA. This CDR3 is CSVTGGRGYTF. Written as DNA, the CDR3 is TGCAGCGTTACAGGGGGCCGGGGCTACACCTTC.

This chain links TRBV5-1 with TRBJ2-7; TRBD2 aligns across 7 bases. The CDR3 spans 14 residues. With 4 bases clipped from V and 5 bases from J, the junction kept 9 bases outside the gene matches. CDR1 SGHRS and CDR2 YFSETQ come from the germline V gene. CDR3 bases: TGCGCCAGCAGCCCGGGGGGTCCTAACAACGAGCAGTACTTC. Protein product: CASSPGGPNNEQYF.

The chain combines TRBV7-9 with TRBJ2-7, with D perhaps TRBD2 (5 bases). The germline CDR1 and CDR2 sequences are SEHNR and FQNEAQ (reference sequence). V was pared by 5 bases and J by 10 bases, with 21 bases between. The CDR3 is 14 amino acids. CDR3 DNA: TGTGCCAGCAGCCTAGACCTGGACTTGTTGGTTCAGTACTTC. Its translation is CASSLDLDLLVQYF.

The V call is TRBV5-5, the J call TRBJ1-1; a weak D match, TRBD1 (6 bases). With 0 bases removed from V and 4 bases from J, the gap between germline ends came to 10 bases. The CDR3 is 14 amino acids. Germline-derived CDR1 and CDR2 are SGHKS and YYEKEE (reference sequence). CDR3 coding DNA: TGTGCCAGCAGCTTGGGCAGGGGTGTCACTGAAGCTTTCTTT. This codes for CASSLGRGVTEAFF.

In regard to this clone: The identical CDR3 is also encoded by other nucleotide sequences in the sample. The gene calls are TRBV6-1 and TRBJ2-7; D gene uncertain. The V gene's germline CDR1 is MNHNS and CDR2 SASEGT. Trimming took 3 bases from V and 4 from J, leaving 4 bases between them. The CDR3 extends over 11 amino acids. As DNA, the CDR3 is TGTGCCAGCAGTGAGAGGTACGAGCAGTACTTC. It yields the protein CASSERYEQYF.

This chain connects TRBV4-1 to TRBJ2-5, with 7 bases fitting TRBD2. CDR1 MGHRA and CDR2 YSYEKL come from the germline V gene. After removal of 3 bases from V and 4 bases from J, the junction contained 5 bases not matched to a gene. This CDR3 has 14 residues. CDR3 nucleotides: TGCGCCAGCAGCCAGGCGGGAGTTGGAGAGACCCAGTACTTC. It yields the protein CASSQAGVGETQYF.

The chain joins TRBV5-1 to TRBJ1-5; no reliable D call. The CDR3 loop spans 13 amino acids. V lost 0 bases and J lost 4, with 5 bases in between. Germline assignment: CDR1 SGHRS and CDR2 YFSETQ. The CDR3 DNA reads TGCGCCAGCAGCTTGGCCCCAAATCAGCCCCAGCATTTT. Translating it yields CASSLAPNQPQHF.

V gene TRBV11-3 combines with J gene TRBJ2-1; D is uncertain. Between the trimmed V and J ends, which lost 4 bases and 0 bases, there was a span of 7 bases. CDR1 SGHNT and CDR2 YENEEA come from the germline V gene. The CDR3 has 14 residues. This chain's CDR3 is CASSYASSYNEQFF. The CDR3 DNA reads TGTGCCAGCAGCTACGCGAGCTCCTACAATGAGCAGTTCTTC.

This chain connects TRBV2 to TRBJ2-1, with 9 nucleotides matching TRBD1. Germline trimming cut 8 bases from V and 7 bases from J; bases unmatched to any gene: 6. CDR1 and CDR2 from the germline V gene are SNHLY and FYNNEI. This CDR3 has 13 amino acids. The chain's CDR3 is CASPGQGGNEQFF. In DNA, the CDR3 is TGTGCCAGCCCGGGACAGGGCGGGAATGAGCAGTTCTTC.

The rearrangement links TRBV7-9 to TRBJ2-5; tentatively, D is TRBD1 (6 bases). CDR1 and CDR2 (germline): SEHNR, FQNEAQ (reference sequence). V dropped 5 bases and J dropped 7 bases, with 14 bases sitting between them. This CDR3 region has 13 residues. CDR3 DNA: TGTGCCAGCAGCCAGTGGACAGAGGGGACCCAGTACTTC. The encoded protein is CASSQWTEGTQYF.

This clone has just one count. V and J are TRBV3-1 (or the pseudogene TRBV3-2) and TRBJ1-2; tentative D call: TRBD1 (5 bases). Germline loops: CDR1 LGHDT, CDR2 YNNKEL (reference sequence). Trimming cost V 0 bases and J 7 bases, with 15 bases left between them. The CDR3 has 15 residues. This chain's CDR3 is CASSQEVGRSSGYTF. The CDR3 DNA sequence: TGTGCCAGCAGCCAAGAGGTGGGGCGGAGTAGTGGCTACACCTTC.